This T cell receptor beta chain emerged from a study of blood T cells in healthy people across ages. Then a second PCR, running about 6 to 12 cycles, was carried out with a sample-barcoded 5' primer and a J-beta primer mix. TCRdb analysed the 5' RACE reads with MiXCR anew, one entry per CDR3 protein. The profile shows over 1,500,000 distinct CDR3 sequences, roughly 49% of them singletons. Trimming removed 8 bases at V and 9 bases at J, with 30 bases between. Germline V gene lookup returns CDR1 SGHTA and CDR2 FQGNSA. The CDR3 contains 17 residues. This clonotype was counted a few times. The chain recombines TRBV7-2 with TRBJ2-3; D unresolved. Sequenced: blood. The TCR originated in a woman between 35 and 50 years old in good health. CDR3 nucleotides: TGTGCCAGCTTCCCCCTCCCGACGGCTCCTCTTCCCGACACGCAGTATTTT. Its translation is CASFPLPTAPLPDTQYF.